These T cell receptor beta chains were read from a single sample in a study of CD8 T cells in ankylosing spondylitis. Using its own MiXCR run on the 5' RACE reads, TCRdb lists one record per CDR3 protein. The table lists some 290,000 distinct CDR3 sequences, around 20% of them singletons. The sequenced sample consisted of blood, either unsorted or a sorted T cell fraction (not recorded which). Every receptor here comes from a male donor with ankylosing spondylitis or in good health (not recorded which). Each CDR3 is given with its conserved first and last residue. A D gene is named only where the DNA matches it firmly. Some rows mark clone size as missing; the rest say once, few, many or name a class of expanded clone.

TRBV9	TRBJ2-3	-	-	TGTGCCAGCAGCGGGAAGGGCTTTAGCACAGATACGCAGTATTTT	CASSGKGFSTDTQYF
TRBV5-1	TRBJ1-2	TRBD1	many	TGCGCCAGCAGCCCGGGACAGGGTGTTAGGAGCTACACCTTC	CASSPGQGVRSYTF
TRBV5-1	TRBJ2-5	TRBD1	-	TGCGCCAGCAGCCCGGATGGACAGGGGACAGAGACCCAGTACTTC	CASSPDGQGTETQYF
TRBV6-5	TRBJ1-3	-	many	TGTGCCAGCAGTTACTTCGGGGCTGGAAACACCATATATTTT	CASSYFGAGNTIYF
TRBV2	TRBJ2-1	-	-	TGTGCCAGCAGTCCTAATACCGGGGGTGAGCAGTTCTTC	CASSPNTGGEQFF
TRBV5-1	TRBJ1-4	-	few	TGCGCCAGCAGCCCTGGAGGCAGCCCGAATGAAAAACTGTTTTTT	CASSPGGSPNEKLFF
TRBV5-1	TRBJ1-1	-	few	TGCGCCAGCAGCTTGGATGCAGGGAGAACTGAAGCTTTCTTT	CASSLDAGRTEAFF
TRBV5-1	TRBJ1-4	-	many	TGTGCCAGCAGTCTCGACGGACTTAATGAAAAACTGTTTTTT	CASSLDGLNEKLFF
TRBV7-3	TRBJ1-2	-	-	TGTGCCAGCAGCTTTGACAATGACTATGGCTACACCTTC	CASSFDNDYGYTF
TRBV6-1	TRBJ2-5	TRBD1	few	TGTGCCAGCGAAGACAGGACAGGACTCACCAAGACCCAGTACTTC	CASEDRTGLTKTQYF
TRBV29-1	TRBJ2-4	TRBD1	-	TGCAGCGCCGGGACAGTGGGAATAGCCAAAAACATTCAGTACTTC	CSAGTVGIAKNIQYF
TRBV20-1	TRBJ2-3	TRBD2	-	TGCAGTGCTAGGGATAGCGGGCTTAGCACAGATACGCAGTATTTT	CSARDSGLSTDTQYF
TRBV20-1	TRBJ2-1	TRBD2	-	TGCAGTGCTGACGTCAGTGGGACTAGCGGTTGGAATGAGCAGTTCTTC	CSADVSGTSGWNEQFF
TRBV20-1	TRBJ2-5	TRBD2	few	TGCAGTGCTATACTGACTAGCGGTAAAGAGACCCAGTACTTC	CSAILTSGKETQYF
TRBV6-1	TRBJ2-1	TRBD1	few	TGTGCCAGCAGTGAAGGAGGGGGACAGGGAGGGGATGAGCAGTTCTTC	CASSEGGGQGGDEQFF
TRBV10-3	TRBJ2-5	TRBD1	few	TGTGCCATCAGTGCTGTAGGGGGCTTGGAGACCCAGTACTTC	CAISAVGGLETQYF
TRBV5-1	TRBJ2-2	TRBD2	-	TGCGCCAGCACCGGGACTAGCGGGAGTACCGGGGAGCTGTTTTTT	CASTGTSGSTGELFF
TRBV5-5	TRBJ1-1	-	-	TGTGCCAGCAGTTTCAGGAACACTGAAGCTTTCTTT	CASSFRNTEAFF
TRBV20-1	TRBJ2-1	-	once	TGCAGTGCTCAGACTCCAAAGGCTTTCGATGAGCAGTTCTTC	CSAQTPKAFDEQFF
TRBV28	TRBJ1-4	-	-	TGTGCCAGCAGCCATGGGTGGGGAAATGAAAAACTGTTTTTT	CASSHGWGNEKLFF
TRBV5-1	TRBJ2-5	TRBD1	-	TGTGCCAGCAGCTTGGGACAGGACGGGACCCAGTACTTC	CASSLGQDGTQYF
TRBV10-1	TRBJ2-2	-	few	TGCGCCAGCAGTGCAATACTAGTCACCGGGGAGCTGTTTTTT	CASSAILVTGELFF
TRBV9	TRBJ2-1	TRBD1	-	TGTGCCAGCAGCGGGAACGAACGGGACAGGGCACATGAGCAGTTCTTC	CASSGNERDRAHEQFF
TRBV20-1	TRBJ1-5	-	-	TGCAGTGCTATGAAGGACAGCTCGGGCAATCAGCCCCAGCATTTT	CSAMKDSSGNQPQHF
TRBV6-2/TRBV6-3	TRBJ2-1	TRBD2	-	TGTGCCAGCAGTTCCACCCGAGCGGGAGGAAGAGGGCCTTACAATGAGCAGTTCTTC	CASSSTRAGGRGPYNEQFF
TRBV6-1	TRBJ2-1	-	few	TGTGCCAGCATGCCGGGACGGGGGACCACCTACAATGAGCAGTTCTTC	CASMPGRGTTYNEQFF
TRBV24-1	TRBJ2-1	TRBD1	-	TGTGCCACCAGTGATCCGCGGGACAGGGGATACAATGAGCAGTTCTTC	CATSDPRDRGYNEQFF
TRBV28	TRBJ2-3	-	-	TGTGCCAGCAGCCCCACGGCTTTGGCCCATAGCACAGATACGCAGTATTTT	CASSPTALAHSTDTQYF
TRBV5-5	TRBJ2-5	-	many	TGTGCCAGCAGCTTGGGGCTAGCCCAAGAGACCCAGTACTTC	CASSLGLAQETQYF
TRBV6-2/TRBV6-3	TRBJ2-3	TRBD2	few	TGTGCCAGCAGCATCCCGGGACTAGCGACTACGCAGTATTTT	CASSIPGLATTQYF
TRBV12-3/TRBV12-4	TRBJ2-5	-	once	TGTGCCAGCAGTTCTTGGGGAGAGACCCAGTACTTC	CASSSWGETQYF
TRBV10-3	TRBJ2-2	TRBD2	few	TGTGCCATTTCTACGGGACTAGCGGCGAACACCGGGGAGCTGTTTTTT	CAISTGLAANTGELFF
TRBV20-1	TRBJ2-3	TRBD2	many	TGCAGTGCTAGCGGGCTAGCGGGAGTCTCAGATACGCAGTATTTT	CSASGLAGVSDTQYF
TRBV28	TRBJ2-5	-	-	TGTGCCAGCACCCGACAGAGATACCAAGAGACCCAGTACTTC	CASTRQRYQETQYF
TRBV24-1	TRBJ2-1	-	-	TGTGCCACCAGTGATCCCCAGGACAATGAGCAGTTCTTC	CATSDPQDNEQFF
TRBV18	TRBJ2-5	-	many	TGTGCCAGCTCACCCCCGACGGCCCAAGAGACCCAGTACTTC	CASSPPTAQETQYF
TRBV5-1	TRBJ2-3	-	-	TGCGCCAGCAGCTCGACTTGGACAGATACGCAGTATTTT	CASSSTWTDTQYF
TRBV12-3/TRBV12-4	TRBJ2-6	-	few	TGTGCCAGCAGTTTAGAGGCAGGGACCGGGGCCAACGTCCTGACTTTC	CASSLEAGTGANVLTF
TRBV5-1	TRBJ2-3	-	few	TGCGCCAGCAGCTTGGAGGGGCGCATTCGGGCGTCAGATACGCAGTATTTT	CASSLEGRIRASDTQYF
TRBV5-1	TRBJ1-2	-	few	TGCGCCAGCAGTTTGGCAGGGGAGGGCTACACCTTC	CASSLAGEGYTF
TRBV12-3/TRBV12-4	TRBJ1-5	TRBD1	few	TGTGCCAGCAGTTTGGACAGGGGGCCCTATCAGCCCCAGCATTTT	CASSLDRGPYQPQHF
TRBV29-1	TRBJ2-5	-	few	TGCAGCGCTACGGGGTCAGGGTTTGAGACCCAGTACTTC	CSATGSGFETQYF
TRBV20-1	TRBJ1-1	TRBD1	many	TGCAGTGCTAGAGAATTGGGGACAGCAATGAACACTGAAGCTTTCTTT	CSARELGTAMNTEAFF